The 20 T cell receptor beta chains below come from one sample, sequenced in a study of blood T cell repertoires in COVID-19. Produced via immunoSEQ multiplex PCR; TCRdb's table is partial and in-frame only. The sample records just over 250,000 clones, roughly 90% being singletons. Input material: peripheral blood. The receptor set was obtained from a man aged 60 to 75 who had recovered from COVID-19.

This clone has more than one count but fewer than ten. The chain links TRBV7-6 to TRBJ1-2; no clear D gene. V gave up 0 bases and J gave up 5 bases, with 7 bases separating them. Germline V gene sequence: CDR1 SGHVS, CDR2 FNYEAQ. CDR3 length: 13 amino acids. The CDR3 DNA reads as TGTGCCAGCAGCTTAGCGAAACAGTATGGCTACACCTTC. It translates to CASSLAKQYGYTF.

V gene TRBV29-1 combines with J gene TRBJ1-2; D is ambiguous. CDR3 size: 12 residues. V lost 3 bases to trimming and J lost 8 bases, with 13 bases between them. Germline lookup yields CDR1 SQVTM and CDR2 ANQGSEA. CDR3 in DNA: TGCAGCGTTGATATGGGCTCGGGGGGCTACACCTTC. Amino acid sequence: CSVDMGSGGYTF.

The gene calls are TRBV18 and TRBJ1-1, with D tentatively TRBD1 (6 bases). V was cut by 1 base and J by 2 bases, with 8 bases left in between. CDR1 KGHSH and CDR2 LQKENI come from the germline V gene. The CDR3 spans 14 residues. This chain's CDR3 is CASSPLQGNTEAFF. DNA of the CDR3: TGTGCCAGCTCACCACTACAGGGAAACACTGAAGCTTTCTTT.

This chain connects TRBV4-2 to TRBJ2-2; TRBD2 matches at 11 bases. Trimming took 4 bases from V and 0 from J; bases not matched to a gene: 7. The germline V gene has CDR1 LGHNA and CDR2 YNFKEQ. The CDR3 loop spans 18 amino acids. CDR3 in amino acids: CASSLRIAGGPNTGELFF. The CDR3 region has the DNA TGTGCCAGCAGCCTGCGAATAGCGGGGGGGCCGAACACCGGGGAGCTGTTTTTT.

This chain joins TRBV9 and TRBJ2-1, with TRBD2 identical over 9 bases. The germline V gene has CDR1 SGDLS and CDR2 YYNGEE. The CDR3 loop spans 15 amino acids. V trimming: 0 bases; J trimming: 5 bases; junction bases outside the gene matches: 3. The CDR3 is CASSVGLADHNEQFF. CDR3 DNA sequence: TGTGCCAGCAGCGTAGGACTAGCGGACCACAATGAGCAGTTCTTC.

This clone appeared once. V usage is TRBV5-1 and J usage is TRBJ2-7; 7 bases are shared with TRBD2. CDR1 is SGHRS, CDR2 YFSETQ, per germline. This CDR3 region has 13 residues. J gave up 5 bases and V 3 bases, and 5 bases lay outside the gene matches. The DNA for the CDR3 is TGCGCCAGCAGCTCGCTCGGGGGGAACGAGCAGTACTTC. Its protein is CASSSLGGNEQYF.

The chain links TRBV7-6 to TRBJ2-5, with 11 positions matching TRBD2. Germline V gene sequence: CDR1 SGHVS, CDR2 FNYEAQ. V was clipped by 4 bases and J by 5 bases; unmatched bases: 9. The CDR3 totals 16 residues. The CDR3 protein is CASSSFLAGGGETQYF. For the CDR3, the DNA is TGTGCCAGCAGCTCCTTCCTAGCGGGGGGCGGGGAGACCCAGTACTTC.

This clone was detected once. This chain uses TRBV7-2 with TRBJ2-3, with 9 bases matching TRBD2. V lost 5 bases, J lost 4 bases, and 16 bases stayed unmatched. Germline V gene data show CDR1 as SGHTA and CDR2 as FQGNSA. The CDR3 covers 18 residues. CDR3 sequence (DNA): TGTGCCAGCAGCCCCATTAGCTTTGGCGGGGGGGTTCCAGATACGCAGTATTTT. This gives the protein CASSPISFGGGVPDTQYF.

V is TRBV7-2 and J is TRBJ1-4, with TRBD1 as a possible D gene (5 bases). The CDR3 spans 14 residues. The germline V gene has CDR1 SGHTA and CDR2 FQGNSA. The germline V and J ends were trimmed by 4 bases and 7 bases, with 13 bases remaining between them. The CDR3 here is CASSSGGGAEKLFF. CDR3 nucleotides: TGTGCCAGCAGCTCGGGGGGAGGGGCTGAAAAACTGTTTTTT. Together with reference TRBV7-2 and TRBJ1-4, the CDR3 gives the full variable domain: GAGVSQSPSNKVTEKGKDVELRCDPISGHTALYWYRQSLGQGLEFLIYFQGNSAPDKSGLPSDRFSAERTGGSVSTLTIQRTQQEDSAVYLCASSSGGGAEKLFFGSGTQLSVL.

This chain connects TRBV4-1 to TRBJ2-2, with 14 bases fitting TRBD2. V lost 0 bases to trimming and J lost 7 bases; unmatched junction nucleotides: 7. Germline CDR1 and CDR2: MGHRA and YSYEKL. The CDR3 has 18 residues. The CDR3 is CASSQDPTSGGANGELFF. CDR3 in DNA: TGCGCCAGCAGCCAAGATCCGACTAGCGGGGGGGCAAACGGGGAGCTGTTTTTT.

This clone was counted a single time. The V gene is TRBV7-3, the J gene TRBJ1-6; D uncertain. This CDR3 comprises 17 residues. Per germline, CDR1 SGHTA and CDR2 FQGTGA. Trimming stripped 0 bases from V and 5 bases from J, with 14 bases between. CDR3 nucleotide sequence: TGTGCCAGCAGCTTAACGGGCCAGCGGCTAAATAATTCACCCCTCCACTTT. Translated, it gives CASSLTGQRLNNSPLHF.

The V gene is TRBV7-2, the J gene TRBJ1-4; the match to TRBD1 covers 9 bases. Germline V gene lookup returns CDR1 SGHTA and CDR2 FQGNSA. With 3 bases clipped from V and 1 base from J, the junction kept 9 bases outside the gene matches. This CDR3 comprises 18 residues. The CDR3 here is CASSLGPPGQGTNEKLFF. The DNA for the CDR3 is TGTGCCAGCAGCTTGGGGCCGCCGGGACAGGGAACTAATGAAAAACTGTTTTTT. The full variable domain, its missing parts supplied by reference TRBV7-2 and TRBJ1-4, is GAGVSQSPSNKVTEKGKDVELRCDPISGHTALYWYRQSLGQGLEFLIYFQGNSAPDKSGLPSDRFSAERTGGSVSTLTIQRTQQEDSAVYLCASSLGPPGQGTNEKLFFGSGTQLSVL.

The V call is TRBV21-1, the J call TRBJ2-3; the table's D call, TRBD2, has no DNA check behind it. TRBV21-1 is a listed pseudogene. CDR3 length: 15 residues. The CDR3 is CASSKGSLAPDTQYF. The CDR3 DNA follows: TGTGCCAGCAGCAAAGGGAGTTTAGCTCCAGATACGCAGTATTTT.

CDR3 in DNA: TGTGCCAGCAGCTTAAGAGGTGAAGCTTTCTTT. Protein product: CASSLRGEAFF. The gene calls are TRBV5-6 and TRBJ1-1, with D hard to call. CDR1 and CDR2 (germline): SGHDT, YYEEEE. Trimming pared 2 bases from V and 7 bases from J, leaving 6 bases between. The CDR3 extends over 11 amino acids. The complete variable domain, with remaining parts taken from reference TRBV5-6 and TRBJ1-1, reads DAGVTQSPTHLIKTRGQQVTLRCSPKSGHDTVSWYQQALGQGPQFIFQYYEEEERQRGNFPDRFSGHQFPNYSSELNVNALLLGDSALYLCASSLRGEAFFGQGTRLTVV.

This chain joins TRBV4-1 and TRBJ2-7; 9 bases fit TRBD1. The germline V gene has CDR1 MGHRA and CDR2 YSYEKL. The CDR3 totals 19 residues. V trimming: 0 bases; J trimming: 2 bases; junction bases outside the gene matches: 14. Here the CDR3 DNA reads TGCGCCAGCAGCCAAGAGGGTGGGGTTTGGAGGACAGGGGCCTACGAGCAGTACTTC. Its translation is CASSQEGGVWRTGAYEQYF.

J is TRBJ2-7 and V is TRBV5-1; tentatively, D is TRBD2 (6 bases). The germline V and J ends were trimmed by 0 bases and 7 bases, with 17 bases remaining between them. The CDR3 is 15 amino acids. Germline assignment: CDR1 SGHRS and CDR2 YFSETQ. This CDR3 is CASSLVGGAPTEQYF. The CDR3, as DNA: TGCGCCAGCAGCTTGGTTGGCGGGGCTCCTACGGAGCAGTACTTC.

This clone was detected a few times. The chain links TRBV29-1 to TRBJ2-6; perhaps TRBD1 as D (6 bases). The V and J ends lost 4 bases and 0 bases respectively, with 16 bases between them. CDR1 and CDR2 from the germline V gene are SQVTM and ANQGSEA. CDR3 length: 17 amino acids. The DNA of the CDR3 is TGCAGCGTTGTGTTAGGACAGACCGCCTCTGGGGCCAACGTCCTGACTTTC. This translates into CSVVLGQTASGANVLTF.

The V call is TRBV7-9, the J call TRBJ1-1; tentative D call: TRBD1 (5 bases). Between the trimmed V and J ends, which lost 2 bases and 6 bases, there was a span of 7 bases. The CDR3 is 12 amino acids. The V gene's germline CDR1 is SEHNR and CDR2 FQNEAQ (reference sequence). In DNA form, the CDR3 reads TGTGCCAGCAGCTTAAGACAGCCTGAAGCTTTCTTT. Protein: CASSLRQPEAFF.

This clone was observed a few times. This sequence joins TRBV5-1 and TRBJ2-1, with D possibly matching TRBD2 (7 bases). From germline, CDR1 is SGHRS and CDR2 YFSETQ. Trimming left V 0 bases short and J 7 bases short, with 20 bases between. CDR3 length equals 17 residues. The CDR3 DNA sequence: TGCGCCAGCAGCTTGGCCTTTAGTGCGGGGGCCAGGAATGAGCAGTTCTTC. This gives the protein CASSLAFSAGARNEQFF.

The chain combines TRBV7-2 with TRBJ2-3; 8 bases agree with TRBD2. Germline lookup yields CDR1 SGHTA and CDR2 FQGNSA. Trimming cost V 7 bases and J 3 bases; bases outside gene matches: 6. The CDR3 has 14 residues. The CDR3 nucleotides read TGTGCCAGCACCCTCGGGACTAGTACAGATACGCAGTATTTT. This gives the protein CASTLGTSTDTQYF.